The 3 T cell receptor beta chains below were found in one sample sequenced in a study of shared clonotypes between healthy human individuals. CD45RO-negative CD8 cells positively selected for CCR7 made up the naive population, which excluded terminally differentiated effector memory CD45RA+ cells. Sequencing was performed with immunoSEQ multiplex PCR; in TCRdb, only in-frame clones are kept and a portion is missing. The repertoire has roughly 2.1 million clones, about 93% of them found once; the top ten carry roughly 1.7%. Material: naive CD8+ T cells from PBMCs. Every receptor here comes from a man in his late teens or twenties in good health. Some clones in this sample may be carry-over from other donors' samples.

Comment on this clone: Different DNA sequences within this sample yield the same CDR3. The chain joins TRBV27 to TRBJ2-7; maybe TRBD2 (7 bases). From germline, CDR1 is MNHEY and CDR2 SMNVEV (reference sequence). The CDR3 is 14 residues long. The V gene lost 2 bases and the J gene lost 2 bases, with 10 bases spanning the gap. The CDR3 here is CASSLRGGTYEQYF. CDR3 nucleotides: TGTGCCAGCAGTTTAAGGGGGGGCACCTACGAGCAGTACTTC.

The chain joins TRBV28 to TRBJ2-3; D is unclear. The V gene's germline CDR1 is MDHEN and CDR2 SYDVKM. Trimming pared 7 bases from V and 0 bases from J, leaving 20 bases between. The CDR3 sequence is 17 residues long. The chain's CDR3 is CASKSRARSTSTDTQYF. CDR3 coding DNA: TGTGCCAGCAAAAGCCGGGCCCGCTCTACTAGCACAGATACGCAGTATTTT.

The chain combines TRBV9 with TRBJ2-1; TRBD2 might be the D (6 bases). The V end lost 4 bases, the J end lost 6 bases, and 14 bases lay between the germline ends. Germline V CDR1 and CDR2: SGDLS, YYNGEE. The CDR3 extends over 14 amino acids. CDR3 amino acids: CASSPKDYLNEQFF. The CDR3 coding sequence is TGTGCCAGCAGCCCGAAGGACTACCTCAATGAGCAGTTCTTC.